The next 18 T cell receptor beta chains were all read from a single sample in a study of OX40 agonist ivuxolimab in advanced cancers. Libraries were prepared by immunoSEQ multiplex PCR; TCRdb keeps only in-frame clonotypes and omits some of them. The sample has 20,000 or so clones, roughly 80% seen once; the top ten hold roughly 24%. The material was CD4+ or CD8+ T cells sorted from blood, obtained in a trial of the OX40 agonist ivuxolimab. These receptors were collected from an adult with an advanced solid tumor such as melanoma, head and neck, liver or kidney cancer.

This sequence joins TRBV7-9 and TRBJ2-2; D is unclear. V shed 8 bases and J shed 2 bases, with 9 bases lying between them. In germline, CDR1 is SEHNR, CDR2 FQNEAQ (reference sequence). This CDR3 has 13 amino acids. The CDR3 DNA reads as TGTGCCAGCCCGGACGGAAACACCGGGGAGCTGTTTTTT. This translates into CASPDGNTGELFF.

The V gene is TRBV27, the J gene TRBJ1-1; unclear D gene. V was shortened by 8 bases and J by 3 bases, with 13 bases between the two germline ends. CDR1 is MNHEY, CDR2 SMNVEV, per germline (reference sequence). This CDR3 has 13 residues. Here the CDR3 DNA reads TGTGCCAGCTGGACGGTGGCAGACACTGAAGCTTTCTTT. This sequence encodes CASWTVADTEAFF.

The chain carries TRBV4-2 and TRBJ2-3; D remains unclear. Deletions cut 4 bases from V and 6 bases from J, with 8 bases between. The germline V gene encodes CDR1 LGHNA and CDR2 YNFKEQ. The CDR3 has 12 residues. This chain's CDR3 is CASSPDGDTQYF. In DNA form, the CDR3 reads TGTGCCAGCAGCCCGGACGGCGATACGCAGTATTTT.

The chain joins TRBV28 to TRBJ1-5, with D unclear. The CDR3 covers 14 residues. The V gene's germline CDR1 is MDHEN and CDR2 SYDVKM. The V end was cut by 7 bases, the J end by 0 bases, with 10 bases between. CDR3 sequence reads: CASNGLSSNQPQHF. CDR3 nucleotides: TGTGCCAGCAATGGGCTGTCTAGCAATCAGCCCCAGCATTTT.

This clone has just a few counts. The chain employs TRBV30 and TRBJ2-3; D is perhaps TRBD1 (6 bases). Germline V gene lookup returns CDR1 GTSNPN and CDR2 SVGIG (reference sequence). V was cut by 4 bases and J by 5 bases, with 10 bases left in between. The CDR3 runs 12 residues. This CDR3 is CAWNRVGDTQYF. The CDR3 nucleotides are TGTGCCTGGAACAGGGTGGGAGATACGCAGTATTTT.

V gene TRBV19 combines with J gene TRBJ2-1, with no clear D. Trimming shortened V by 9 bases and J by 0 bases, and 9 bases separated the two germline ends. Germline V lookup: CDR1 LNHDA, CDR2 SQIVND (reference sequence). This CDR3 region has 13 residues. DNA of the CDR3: TGTGCCAGCAAGGCGCGCTCCTACAATGAGCAGTTCTTC. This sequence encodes CASKARSYNEQFF.

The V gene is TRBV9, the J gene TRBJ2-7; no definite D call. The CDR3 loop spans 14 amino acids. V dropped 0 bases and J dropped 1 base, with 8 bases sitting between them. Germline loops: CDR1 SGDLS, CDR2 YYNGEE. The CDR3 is CASSVATSSYEQYF. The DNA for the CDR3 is TGTGCCAGCAGCGTAGCTACGTCGTCCTACGAGCAGTACTTC.

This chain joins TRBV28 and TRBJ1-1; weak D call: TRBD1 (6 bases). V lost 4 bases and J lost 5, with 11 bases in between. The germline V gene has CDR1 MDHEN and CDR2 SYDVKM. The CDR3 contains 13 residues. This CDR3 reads CASSSTGRTEAFF. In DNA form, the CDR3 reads TGTGCCAGCAGTTCAACAGGGCGAACTGAAGCTTTCTTT.

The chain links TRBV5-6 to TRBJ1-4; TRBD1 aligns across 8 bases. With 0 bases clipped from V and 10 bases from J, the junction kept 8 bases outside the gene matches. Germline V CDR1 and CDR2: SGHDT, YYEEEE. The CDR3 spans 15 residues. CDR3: CASSLDPGGVGKLFF. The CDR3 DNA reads TGTGCCAGCAGCTTGGACCCAGGGGGCGTGGGAAAACTGTTTTTT.

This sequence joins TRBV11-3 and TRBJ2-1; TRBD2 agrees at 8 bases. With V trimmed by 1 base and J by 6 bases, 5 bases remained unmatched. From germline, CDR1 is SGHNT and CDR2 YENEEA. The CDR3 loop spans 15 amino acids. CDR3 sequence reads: CASSLGDGRANEQFF. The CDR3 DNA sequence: TGTGCCAGCAGCTTAGGTGACGGGAGGGCCAATGAGCAGTTCTTC. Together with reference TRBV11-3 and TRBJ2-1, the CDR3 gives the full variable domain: EAGVVQSPRYKIIEKKQPVAFWCNPISGHNTLYWYLQNLGQGPELLIRYENEEAVDDSQLPKDRFSAERLKGVDSTLKIQPAELGDSAVYLCASSLGDGRANEQFFGPGTRLTVL.

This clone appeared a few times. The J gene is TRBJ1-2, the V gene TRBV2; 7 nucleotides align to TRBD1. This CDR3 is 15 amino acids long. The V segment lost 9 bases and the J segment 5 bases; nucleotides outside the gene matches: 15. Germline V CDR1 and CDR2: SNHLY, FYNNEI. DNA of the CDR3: TGTGCCAGAGATTCAGGGGGGGGCAGACCTTATGGCTACACCTTC. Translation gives CARDSGGGRPYGYTF.

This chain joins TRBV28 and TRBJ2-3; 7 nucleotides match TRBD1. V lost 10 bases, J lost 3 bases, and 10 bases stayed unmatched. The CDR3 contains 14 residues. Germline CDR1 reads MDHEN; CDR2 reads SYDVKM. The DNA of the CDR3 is TGTGCCACCCAGTTACAGGGGTCGACAGATACGCAGTATTTT. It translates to CATQLQGSTDTQYF.

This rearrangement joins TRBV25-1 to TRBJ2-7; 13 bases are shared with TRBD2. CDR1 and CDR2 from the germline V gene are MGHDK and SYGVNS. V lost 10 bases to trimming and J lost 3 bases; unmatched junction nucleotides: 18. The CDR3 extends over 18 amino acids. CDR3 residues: CATRSPWTSGGLNYEQYF. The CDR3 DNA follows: TGTGCCACCAGGTCGCCGTGGACTAGCGGGGGTTTAAACTACGAGCAGTACTTC.

Here the CDR3 reads CASSENYEQYF. Here the CDR3 DNA reads TGTGCCAGCAGCGAAAATTACGAGCAGTACTTC. J is TRBJ2-5 and V is TRBV2; D gene ambiguous. The end of the DNA aligns better with TRBJ2-7, so the J call may be wrong. This CDR3 spans 11 amino acids. From germline, CDR1 is SNHLY and CDR2 FYNNEI.

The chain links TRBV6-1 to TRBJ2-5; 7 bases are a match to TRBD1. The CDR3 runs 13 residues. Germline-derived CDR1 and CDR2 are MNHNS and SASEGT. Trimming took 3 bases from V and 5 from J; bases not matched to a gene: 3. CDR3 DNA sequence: TGTGCCAGCAGTGAGAGGGGGCTCGAGACCCAGTACTTC. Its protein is CASSERGLETQYF.

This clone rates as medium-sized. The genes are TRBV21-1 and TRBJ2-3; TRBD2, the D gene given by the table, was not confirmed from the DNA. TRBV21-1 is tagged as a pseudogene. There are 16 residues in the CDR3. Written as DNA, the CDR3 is TGTGCCACCTCGGGAACTAGCGGGGGGGCAACAGATACGCAGTATTTT. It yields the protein CATSGTSGGATDTQYF.

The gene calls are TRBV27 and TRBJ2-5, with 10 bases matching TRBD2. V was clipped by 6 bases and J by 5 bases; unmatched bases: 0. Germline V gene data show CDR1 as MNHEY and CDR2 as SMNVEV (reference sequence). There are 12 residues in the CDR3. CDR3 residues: CASRTSGETQYF. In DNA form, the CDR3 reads TGTGCCAGCAGGACTAGCGGGGAGACCCAGTACTTC.

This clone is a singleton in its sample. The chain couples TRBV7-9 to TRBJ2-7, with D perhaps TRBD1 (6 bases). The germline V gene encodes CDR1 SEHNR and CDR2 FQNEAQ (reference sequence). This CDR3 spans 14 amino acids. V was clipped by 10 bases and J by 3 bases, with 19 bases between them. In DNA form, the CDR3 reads TGTGCCACCCGGCCGCGGCAGGGGAACTACGAGCAGTACTTC. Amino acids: CATRPRQGNYEQYF.